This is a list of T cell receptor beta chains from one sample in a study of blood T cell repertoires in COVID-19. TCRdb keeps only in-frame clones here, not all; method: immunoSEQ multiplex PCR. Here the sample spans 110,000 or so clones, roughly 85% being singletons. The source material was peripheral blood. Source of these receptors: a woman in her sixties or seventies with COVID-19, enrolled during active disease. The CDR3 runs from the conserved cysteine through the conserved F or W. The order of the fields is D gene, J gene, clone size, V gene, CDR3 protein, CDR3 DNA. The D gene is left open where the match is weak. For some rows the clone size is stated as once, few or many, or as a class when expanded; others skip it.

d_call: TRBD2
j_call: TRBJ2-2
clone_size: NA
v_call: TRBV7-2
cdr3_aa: CASRRLAGGIFAGELFF
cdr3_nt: TGTGCCAGCAGAAGACTAGCGGGGGGGATATTCGCCGGGGAGCTGTTTTTT

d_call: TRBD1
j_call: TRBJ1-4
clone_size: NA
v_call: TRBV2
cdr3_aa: CASSVDRDNEKLFF
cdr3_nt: TGTGCCAGCAGTGTTGACAGGGATAATGAAAAACTGTTTTTT

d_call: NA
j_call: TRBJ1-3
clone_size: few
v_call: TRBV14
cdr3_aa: CASSRTTSSGNTIYF
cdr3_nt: TGTGCCAGCAGCCGAACCACAAGCTCTGGAAACACCATATATTTT

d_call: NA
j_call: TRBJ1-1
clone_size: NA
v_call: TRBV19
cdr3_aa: CASSWRQQDTEAFF
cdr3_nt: TGTGCCAGTAGTTGGCGACAGCAGGACACTGAAGCTTTCTTT

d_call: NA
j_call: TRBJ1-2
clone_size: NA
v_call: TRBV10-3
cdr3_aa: CATLPADGVPPLYGYTF
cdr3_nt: TGTGCCACCCTACCGGCGGACGGGGTCCCACCTCTCTATGGCTACACCTTC

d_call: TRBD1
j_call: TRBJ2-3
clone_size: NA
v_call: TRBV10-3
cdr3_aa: CAITGQGPDTQYF
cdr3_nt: TGTGCCATCACCGGACAGGGACCAGATACGCAGTATTTT

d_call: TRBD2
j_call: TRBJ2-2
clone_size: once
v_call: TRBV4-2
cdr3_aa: CASSQDESGDTGELFF
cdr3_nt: TGTGCCAGCAGCCAAGATGAGAGCGGGGACACCGGGGAGCTGTTTTTT

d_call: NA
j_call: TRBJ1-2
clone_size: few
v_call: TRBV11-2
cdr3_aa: CASSLTMDKQGYGYTF
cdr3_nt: TGTGCCAGCAGCTTAACCATGGACAAACAAGGCTATGGCTACACCTTC

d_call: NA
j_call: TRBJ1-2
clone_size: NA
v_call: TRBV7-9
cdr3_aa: CASSLGANYGYTF
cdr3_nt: TGTGCCAGCAGCCTTGGAGCTAACTATGGCTACACCTTC

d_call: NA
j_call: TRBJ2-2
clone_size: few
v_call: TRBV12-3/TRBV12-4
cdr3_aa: CASSFFPGELFF
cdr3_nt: TGTGCCAGCAGTTTCTTTCCCGGGGAGCTGTTTTTT

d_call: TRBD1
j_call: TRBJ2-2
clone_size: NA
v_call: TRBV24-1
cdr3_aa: CATSGITGQGSSVDTGELFF
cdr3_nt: TGTGCCACCAGTGGTATAACGGGACAGGGGAGTAGTGTCGACACCGGGGAGCTGTTTTTT

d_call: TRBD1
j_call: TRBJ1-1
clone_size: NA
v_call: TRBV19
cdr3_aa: CASITPGQKADYTEAFF
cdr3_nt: TGTGCCAGTATCACGCCGGGACAGAAAGCCGACTACACTGAAGCTTTCTTT

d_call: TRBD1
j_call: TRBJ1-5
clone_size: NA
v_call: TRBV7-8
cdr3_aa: CASSLAYRGPNQPQHF
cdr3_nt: TGTGCCAGCAGCTTAGCATACAGGGGACCTAATCAGCCCCAGCATTTT

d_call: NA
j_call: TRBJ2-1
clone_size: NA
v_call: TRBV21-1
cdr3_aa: CASSTDRANEQFF
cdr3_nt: TGTGCCAGCAGCACCGACAGGGCAAATGAGCAGTTCTTC

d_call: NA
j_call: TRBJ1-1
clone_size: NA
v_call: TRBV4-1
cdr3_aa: CASTRLGGTEAFF
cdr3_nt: TGCGCCAGCACCCGACTGGGGGGGACTGAAGCTTTCTTT

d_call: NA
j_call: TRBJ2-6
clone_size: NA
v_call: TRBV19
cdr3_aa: CASSILTTSGANVLTF
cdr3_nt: TGTGCCAGTAGTATCCTGACAACCTCTGGGGCCAACGTCCTGACTTTC

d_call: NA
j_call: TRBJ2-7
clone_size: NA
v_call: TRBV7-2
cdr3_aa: CASSPVSASYEQYF
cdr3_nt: TGTGCCAGCAGCCCCGTGAGCGCGTCCTACGAGCAGTACTTC

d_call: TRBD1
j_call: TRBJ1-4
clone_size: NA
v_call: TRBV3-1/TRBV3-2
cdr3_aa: CASSQWTGSNEKLFF
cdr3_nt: TGTGCCAGCAGCCAATGGACAGGGAGTAATGAAAAACTGTTTTTT

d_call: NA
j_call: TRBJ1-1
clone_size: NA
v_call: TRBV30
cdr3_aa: CAWTFGTLNTEAFF
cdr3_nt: TGTGCCTGGACCTTCGGGACACTGAACACTGAAGCTTTCTTT

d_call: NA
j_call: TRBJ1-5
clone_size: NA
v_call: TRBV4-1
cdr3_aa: CASSQEGRSGHQPQHF
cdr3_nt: TGCGCCAGCAGCCAAGAAGGCAGATCAGGGCATCAGCCCCAGCATTTT

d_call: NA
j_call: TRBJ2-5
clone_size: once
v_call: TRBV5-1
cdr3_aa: CASSLETGQAETQYF
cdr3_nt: TGCGCCAGCAGCTTGGAGACAGGCCAGGCAGAGACCCAGTACTTC

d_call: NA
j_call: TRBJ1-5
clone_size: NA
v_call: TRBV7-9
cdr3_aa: CASSLDRVGDQPQHF
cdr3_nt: TGTGCCAGCAGCTTAGACAGGGTAGGGGATCAGCCCCAGCATTTT

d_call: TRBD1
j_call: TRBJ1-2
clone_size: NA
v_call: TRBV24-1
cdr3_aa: CATSDKYRGQDGYTF
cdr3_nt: TGTGCCACCAGTGACAAATACAGGGGGCAGGATGGCTACACCTTC